This TCR beta chain was profiled in a study of blood T cell repertoires in COVID-19. About the research overall: Specimens from acute and convalescent COVID-19 originated in the United States, Italy and Spain. The analysed material was cDNA or gDNA that came from T cells, B-cell-depleted T cells, or PBMCs.

Methods used by the authors: Nucleated cell number was recorded as an estimate derived from reference gene primer amplification. The method was immunoSEQ multiplex PCR; TCRdb's version includes in-frame clones alone and lacks a portion of them. D and trimming were read from the DNA, whereas the V and J calls and clone size are those reported in that table. This sample has 100,000 to 120,000 clones; over 60% occur once, and the top ten carry approximately 16%. Germline V gene lookup returns CDR1 SEHNR and CDR2 FQNEAQ (reference sequence). V lost 4 bases, J lost 7 bases, and 10 bases lay in between. This CDR3 is 12 amino acids long.

The clonotype was recovered from an elderly woman with active or convalescent COVID-19. Sequencing was performed on peripheral blood. The chain uses TRBV7-9 and TRBJ1-2, with no clear D. The CDR3 protein is CASSYGQAGYTF. CDR3 coding DNA: TGTGCCAGCAGCTACGGTCAGGCTGGCTACACCTTC.